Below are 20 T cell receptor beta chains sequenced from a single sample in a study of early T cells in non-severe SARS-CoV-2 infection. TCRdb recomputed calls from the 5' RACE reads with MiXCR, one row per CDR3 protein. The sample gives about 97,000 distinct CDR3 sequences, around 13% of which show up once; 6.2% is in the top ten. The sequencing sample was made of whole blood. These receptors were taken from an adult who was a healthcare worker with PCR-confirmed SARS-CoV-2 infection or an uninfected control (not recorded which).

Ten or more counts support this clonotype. CDR3 loop: CASSPWDASSYNEQFF. CDR3 DNA: TGTGCCAGCAGCCCGTGGGACGCAAGCTCCTACAATGAGCAGTTCTTC. The chain links TRBV7-6 to TRBJ2-1; D is perhaps TRBD1 or TRBD2 (5 bases each). V lost 5 bases and J lost 0, with 14 bases in between. The CDR3 totals 16 residues. Germline V gives CDR1 SGHVS, CDR2 FNYEAQ.

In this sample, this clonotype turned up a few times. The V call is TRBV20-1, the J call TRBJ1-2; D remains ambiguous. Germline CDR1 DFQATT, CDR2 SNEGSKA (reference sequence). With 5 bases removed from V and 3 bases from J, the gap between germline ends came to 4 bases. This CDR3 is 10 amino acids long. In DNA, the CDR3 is TGCAGTGCTGCCGACTATGGCTACACCTTC. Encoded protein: CSAADYGYTF.

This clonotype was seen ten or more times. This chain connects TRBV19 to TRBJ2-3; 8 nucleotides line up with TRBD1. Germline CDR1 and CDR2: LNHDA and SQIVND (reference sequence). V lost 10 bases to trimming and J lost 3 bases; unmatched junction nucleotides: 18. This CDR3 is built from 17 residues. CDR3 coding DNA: TGTGCCACCGGGACAGGATTTGGAATTGGATCTACAGATACGCAGTATTTT. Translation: CATGTGFGIGSTDTQYF.

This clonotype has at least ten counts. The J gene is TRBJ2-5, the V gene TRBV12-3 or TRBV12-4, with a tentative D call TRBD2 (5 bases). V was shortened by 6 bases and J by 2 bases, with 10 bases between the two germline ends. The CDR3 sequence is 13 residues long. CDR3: CASRKVAQETQYF. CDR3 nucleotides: TGTGCCAGCAGGAAAGTAGCGCAAGAGACCCAGTACTTC.

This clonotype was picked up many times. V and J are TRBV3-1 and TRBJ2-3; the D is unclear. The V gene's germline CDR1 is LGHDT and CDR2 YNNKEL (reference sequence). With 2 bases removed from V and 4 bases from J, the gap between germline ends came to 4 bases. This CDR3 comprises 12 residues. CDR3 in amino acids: CASSQSADTQYF. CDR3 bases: TGTGCCAGCAGCCAATCGGCAGATACGCAGTATTTT.

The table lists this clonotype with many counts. The CDR3 loop reads CASSLTLSSYEQYF. Here the CDR3 DNA reads TGTGCCAGCAGTTTAACCTTGAGCTCCTACGAGCAGTACTTC. The J gene is TRBJ2-7, the V gene TRBV6-5; D remains unclear. With 4 bases removed from V and 0 bases from J, the gap between germline ends came to 10 bases. The CDR3 has 14 amino acids. Germline values: CDR1 MNHEY, CDR2 SVGAGI.

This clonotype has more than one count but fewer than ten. The CDR3 DNA reads TGCAGTGCTAGAGAGGCAGACTCCTACAATGAGCAGTTCTTC. Protein product: CSAREADSYNEQFF. The chain uses TRBV20-1 and TRBJ2-1; no reliable D call. Germline values: CDR1 DFQATT, CDR2 SNEGSKA (reference sequence). CDR3 length: 14 residues. The ends were cut back, 0 bases at V and 0 bases at J, with 6 bases in the middle.

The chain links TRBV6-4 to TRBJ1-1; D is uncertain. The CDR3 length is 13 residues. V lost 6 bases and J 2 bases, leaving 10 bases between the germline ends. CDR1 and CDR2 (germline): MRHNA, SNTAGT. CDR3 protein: CASRVESNTEAFF. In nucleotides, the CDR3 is TGTGCCAGCAGGGTCGAGAGTAACACTGAAGCTTTCTTT.

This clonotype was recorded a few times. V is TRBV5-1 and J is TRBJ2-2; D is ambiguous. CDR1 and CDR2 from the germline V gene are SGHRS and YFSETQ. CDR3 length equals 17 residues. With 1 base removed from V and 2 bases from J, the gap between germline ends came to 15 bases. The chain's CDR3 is CASSLFHARYNTGELFF. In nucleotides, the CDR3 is TGCGCCAGCAGCTTGTTCCACGCGAGGTATAACACCGGGGAGCTGTTTTTT.

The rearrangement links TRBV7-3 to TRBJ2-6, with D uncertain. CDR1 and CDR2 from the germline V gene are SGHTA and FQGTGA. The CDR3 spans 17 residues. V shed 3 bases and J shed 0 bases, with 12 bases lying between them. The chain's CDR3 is CASSLGMGYSGANVLTF. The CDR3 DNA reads TGTGCCAGCAGCTTGGGGATGGGGTACTCTGGGGCCAACGTCCTGACTTTC.

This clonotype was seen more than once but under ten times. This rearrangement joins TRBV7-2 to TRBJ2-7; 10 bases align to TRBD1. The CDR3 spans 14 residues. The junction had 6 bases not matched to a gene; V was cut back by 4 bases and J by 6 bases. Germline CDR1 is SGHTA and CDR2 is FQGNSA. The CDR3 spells CASSYGQGVGEQYF. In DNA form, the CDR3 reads TGTGCCAGCAGCTACGGACAGGGGGTAGGCGAGCAGTACTTC.

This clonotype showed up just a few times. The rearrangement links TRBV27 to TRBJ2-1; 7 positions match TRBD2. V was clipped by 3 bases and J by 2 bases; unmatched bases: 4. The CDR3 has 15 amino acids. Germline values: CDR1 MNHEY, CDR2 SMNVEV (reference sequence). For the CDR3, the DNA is TGTGCCAGCAGTTTTGGCGGGAGTCCCTACAATGAGCAGTTCTTC. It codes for CASSFGGSPYNEQFF.

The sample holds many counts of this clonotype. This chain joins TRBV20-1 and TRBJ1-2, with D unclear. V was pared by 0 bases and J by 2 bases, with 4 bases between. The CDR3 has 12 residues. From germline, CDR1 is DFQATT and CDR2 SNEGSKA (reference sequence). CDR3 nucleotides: TGCAGTGCTAGAGAGGTCAACTATGGCTACACCTTC. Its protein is CSAREVNYGYTF.

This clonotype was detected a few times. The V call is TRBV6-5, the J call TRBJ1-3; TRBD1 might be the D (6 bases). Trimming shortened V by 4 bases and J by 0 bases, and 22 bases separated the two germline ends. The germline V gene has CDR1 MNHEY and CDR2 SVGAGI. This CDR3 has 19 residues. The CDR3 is CASSSPPRGSLFSGNTIYF. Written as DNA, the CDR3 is TGTGCCAGCAGTTCGCCCCCCAGGGGTTCCCTTTTCTCTGGAAACACCATATATTTT.

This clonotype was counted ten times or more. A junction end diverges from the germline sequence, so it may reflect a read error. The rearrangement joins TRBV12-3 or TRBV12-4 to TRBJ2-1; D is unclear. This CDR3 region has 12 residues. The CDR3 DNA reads TGTGCCAGCAGCCCCCCGAACAATGAACAGTTCTTC. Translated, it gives CASSPPNNEQFF.

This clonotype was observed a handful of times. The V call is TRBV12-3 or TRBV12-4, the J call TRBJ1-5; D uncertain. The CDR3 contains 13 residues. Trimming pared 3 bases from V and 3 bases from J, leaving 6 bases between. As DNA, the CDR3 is TGTGCCAGCAGTTTTTCTTACAATCAGCCCCAGCATTTT. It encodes CASSFSYNQPQHF.

CDR3 sequence reads: CSAMGTPGGSYEQYF. The CDR3 coding sequence is TGCAGTGCTATGGGGACCCCGGGCGGCTCCTACGAGCAGTACTTC. The rearrangement links TRBV20-1 to TRBJ2-7; TRBD1 or TRBD2 may be the D gene (5 bases each). The CDR3 is 15 amino acids. V was trimmed by 4 bases and J by 0 bases, leaving 16 bases between them. The germline V gene has CDR1 DFQATT and CDR2 SNEGSKA (reference sequence).

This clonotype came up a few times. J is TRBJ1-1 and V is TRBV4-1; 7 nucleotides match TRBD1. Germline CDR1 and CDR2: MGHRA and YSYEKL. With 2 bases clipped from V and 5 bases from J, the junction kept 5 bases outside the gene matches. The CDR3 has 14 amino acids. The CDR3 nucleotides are TGCGCCAGCAGCCAAAAGTCGACAGGGACTGAAGCTTTCTTT. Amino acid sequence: CASSQKSTGTEAFF.

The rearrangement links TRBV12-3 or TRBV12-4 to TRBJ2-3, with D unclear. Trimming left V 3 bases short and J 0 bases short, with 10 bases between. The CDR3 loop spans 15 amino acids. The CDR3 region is CASSLGTSSTDTQYF. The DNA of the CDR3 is TGTGCCAGCAGTTTGGGCACTTCTAGCACAGATACGCAGTATTTT.

The CDR3 loop reads CASSLVGGSNTGELFF. As DNA, the CDR3 is TGTGCCAGCAGCTTAGTTGGCGGCTCGAACACCGGGGAGCTGTTTTTT. The J gene is TRBJ2-2, the V gene TRBV7-8; D ambiguous. The V and J ends lost 1 base and 0 bases respectively, with 9 bases between them. This CDR3 contains 16 residues. CDR1 SGHVS and CDR2 FQNEAQ come from the germline V gene.